One and the same sample provided the 21 T cell receptor beta chains below, sequenced in a study of OX40 agonist ivuxolimab in advanced cancers. The data were produced by immunoSEQ multiplex PCR, yet TCRdb's version contains in-frame clones alone and is incomplete. The repertoire holds 60,000 or so clones, with approximately 90% as singletons. The sample consisted of CD4+ or CD8+ T cells sorted from blood, taken in a trial of the OX40 agonist ivuxolimab. Receptors were obtained from an adult with an advanced solid tumor such as melanoma, head and neck, liver or kidney cancer.

CDR3 sequence: CATSRDSRLATDTQYF. Here the CDR3 DNA reads TGTGCCACCAGCAGAGATTCGAGACTAGCTACAGATACGCAGTATTTT. This rearrangement joins TRBV15 to TRBJ2-3, with TRBD2 matching 7 bases. The CDR3 is 16 amino acids. Germline V gene sequence: CDR1 LNHNV, CDR2 YYDKDF (reference sequence). J lost 3 bases, V lost 0 bases, and 6 bases had no gene match. The full variable domain, with the rest looked up from reference TRBV15 and TRBJ2-3, is DAMVIQNPRYQVTQFGKPVTLSCSQTLNHNVMYWYQQKSSQAPKLLFHYYDKDFNNEADTPDNFQSRRPNTSFCFLDIRSPGLGDTAMYLCATSRDSRLATDTQYFGPGTRLTVL.

This clone has just a few counts. The chain recombines TRBV18 with TRBJ2-2; possible D gene TRBD1, 6 bases. This CDR3 is built from 13 residues. With 4 bases removed from V and 7 bases from J, the gap between germline ends came to 10 bases. Germline CDR1 is KGHSH and CDR2 is LQKENI. CDR3 loop: CASSRSGDGELFF. The DNA for the CDR3 is TGTGCCAGCTCACGATCAGGGGACGGGGAGCTGTTTTTT.

This chain uses TRBV6-6 with TRBJ2-7; D is perhaps TRBD2 (5 bases). This CDR3 spans 15 amino acids. Trimming cost V 5 bases and J 2 bases, with 16 bases left between them. CDR1 and CDR2 (germline): MNHNY, SVGAGI (reference sequence). The CDR3 sequence is CASSRLGGPTYEQYF. In DNA, the CDR3 is TGTGCCAGCAGTAGGCTAGGAGGCCCCACCTACGAGCAGTACTTC.

V gene TRBV6-5 combines with J gene TRBJ1-5, with D possibly matching TRBD1 (6 bases). V gave up 2 bases and J gave up 11 bases, with 10 bases separating them. The CDR3 is 12 amino acids. Per germline, CDR1 MNHEY and CDR2 SVGAGI. CDR3: CASSYQGKAQHF. CDR3 sequence (DNA): TGTGCCAGCAGTTACCAGGGGAAAGCCCAGCATTTT.

The chain combines TRBV7-9 with TRBJ1-6; possible D gene TRBD1, 5 bases. The germline V gene encodes CDR1 SEHNR and CDR2 FQNEAQ (reference sequence). CDR3 length equals 16 residues. V lost 6 bases and J 7 bases, leaving 19 bases between the germline ends. The CDR3 DNA follows: TGTGCCAGCAGGAGGGGTAAGTGGGACTCAAATTCACCCCTCCACTTT. Translated, it gives CASRRGKWDSNSPLHF.

CDR3 coding DNA: TGTGCCAGCAGTGACGCCCGGGGTGGCACTGAAGCTTTCTTT. Translated: CASSDARGGTEAFF. The chain employs TRBV2 and TRBJ1-1; D remains ambiguous. CDR3 length: 14 residues. CDR1 and CDR2 (germline): SNHLY, FYNNEI. With 3 bases removed from V and 4 bases from J, the gap between germline ends came to 12 bases.

The rearrangement links TRBV7-8 to TRBJ1-1; 7 positions match TRBD1. Trimming cost V 5 bases and J 1 base; bases outside gene matches: 7. CDR1 and CDR2 from the germline V gene are SGHVS and FQNEAQ. The CDR3 is made up of 15 amino acids. The CDR3 DNA reads TGTGCCAGCAGCATCCGGGGACAGAAGAACACTGAAGCTTTCTTT. It codes for CASSIRGQKNTEAFF.

The rearrangement joins TRBV2 to TRBJ1-4, with 7 nucleotides matching TRBD1. The length of the CDR3 is 14 residues. After removal of 6 bases from V and 5 bases from J, the junction contained 6 bases not matched to a gene. Germline V CDR1 and CDR2: SNHLY, FYNNEI. The DNA of the CDR3 is TGTGCCAGCAGCCAGGACAGGTCGAATGAAAAACTGTTTTTT. Translated, it gives CASSQDRSNEKLFF. The full variable domain, its missing parts supplied by reference TRBV2 and TRBJ1-4, is EPEVTQTPSHQVTQMGQEVILRCVPISNHLYFYWYRQILGQKVEFLVSFYNNEISEKSEIFDDQFSVERPDGSNFTLKIRSTKLEDSAMYFCASSQDRSNEKLFFGSGTQLSVL.

The J gene is TRBJ2-7, the V gene TRBV5-1; 12 bases align to TRBD2. V gave up 0 bases and J gave up 2 bases; unmatched junction bases: 6. CDR1 SGHRS and CDR2 YFSETQ come from the germline V gene. This CDR3 has 17 residues. CDR3 sequence: CASSLAGLAGSTYEQYF. CDR3 nucleotides: TGCGCCAGCAGCTTGGCCGGACTAGCGGGATCGACCTACGAGCAGTACTTC.

This chain uses TRBV11-2 with TRBJ2-7, with D perhaps matching TRBD1 (6 bases). The V end lost 5 bases, the J end lost 3 bases, and 17 bases lay between the germline ends. This CDR3 region has 15 residues. Germline-derived CDR1 and CDR2 are SGHAT and FQNNGV. CDR3 region: CASSPSRDNFYEQYF. The CDR3 DNA is TGTGCCAGCAGCCCAAGTCGGGACAACTTCTACGAGCAGTACTTC.

Concerning this clone: Other DNA sequences of this sample code for an identical CDR3. The chain is built from TRBV6-6 and TRBJ2-7, with 10 bases identical to TRBD1. The CDR3 contains 14 residues. The junction had 11 bases not matched to a gene; V was cut back by 5 bases and J by 10 bases. Per the germline V gene, CDR1 is MNHNY and CDR2 is SVGAGI (reference sequence). The CDR3 bases are TGTGCCAGCAGTCCCGCGACAGGGGGCGCGGGCCAGTACTTC. Its translation: CASSPATGGAGQYF.

V is TRBV5-1 and J is TRBJ1-4; 10 bases agree with TRBD1. This CDR3 is 15 amino acids long. V dropped 4 bases and J dropped 3; count of bases not matched to a gene: 3. CDR1 is SGHRS and CDR2 is YFSETQ in the germline V gene. The CDR3, as DNA: TGCGCCAGCAGCCCCGGGACAGGGGCTAATGAAAAACTGTTTTTT. Encoded protein: CASSPGTGANEKLFF. The whole variable domain, remainder taken from reference TRBV5-1 and TRBJ1-4, is KAGVTQTPRYLIKTRGQQVTLSCSPISGHRSVSWYQQTPGQGLQFLFEYFSETQRNKGNFPGRFSGRQFSNSRSEMNVSTLELGDSALYLCASSPGTGANEKLFFGSGTQLSVL.

To note about this clone: Additional DNA sequences in this sample encode the identical CDR3. This chain uses TRBV7-2 with TRBJ1-2; the D is unclear. The CDR3 is 13 residues long. In germline, CDR1 is SGHTA, CDR2 FQGNSA. Trimming pared 6 bases from V and 2 bases from J, leaving 10 bases between. CDR3 nucleotides: TGTGCCAGCAGTCTAGGCCAAAACTATGGCTACACCTTC. Amino acids: CASSLGQNYGYTF.

A note on this clone: A junction boundary mismatches the germline segment, possibly from a read error. This chain uses TRBV7-9 with TRBJ1-1; 7 positions match TRBD1. The CDR3 is 14 residues long. Germline CDR1 and CDR2: SEHNR and FQNEAQ (reference sequence). The CDR3 coding sequence is TGTGCCAGCAGCCAATCCGGGACAGACGACCGACGGGGGTTT. It encodes CASSQSGTDDRRGF.

V is TRBV4-2 and J is TRBJ2-3; 9 bases are shared with TRBD2. Germline CDR1 LGHNA, CDR2 YNFKEQ. This CDR3 comprises 16 residues. The junction had 9 bases not matched to a gene; V was cut back by 5 bases and J by 3 bases. In nucleotides, the CDR3 is TGTGCCAGCAGCTTGACCGGGACTAGCTGGACAGATACGCAGTATTTT. Protein: CASSLTGTSWTDTQYF.

This chain links TRBV5-1 with TRBJ2-7, with D perhaps matching TRBD1 or TRBD2 (5 bases each). The CDR3 runs 17 residues. Germline loops: CDR1 SGHRS, CDR2 YFSETQ. V dropped 0 bases and J dropped 3 bases, with 19 bases sitting between them. DNA for the CDR3: TGCGCCAGCAGCTTGGTTGGGACCCCAAAAAGGTTCTACGAGCAGTACTTC. Translation gives CASSLVGTPKRFYEQYF.

The V gene is TRBV6-1, the J gene TRBJ1-2, with D possibly being TRBD1 (5 bases). The CDR3 spans 15 residues. V lost 0 bases to trimming and J lost 8 bases, with 16 bases between them. Looked up from germline, CDR1 is MNHNS and CDR2 is SASEGT. The CDR3 here is CASSEAGGSWEGYTF. The CDR3 nucleotides read TGTGCCAGCAGTGAAGCGGGGGGATCCTGGGAGGGCTACACCTTC.

The rearrangement uses TRBV7-6 and TRBJ2-5; 10 bases align to TRBD2. Germline CDR1 reads SGHVS; CDR2 reads FNYEAQ. This CDR3 has 15 residues. Losses at the gene ends were 4 bases for V and 9 bases for J; bases not matched to a gene: 11. CDR3 sequence reads: CASSSDASGSKAQYF. The CDR3 coding sequence is TGTGCCAGCAGCTCAGACGCTAGCGGGAGCAAGGCCCAGTACTTC.

The chain couples TRBV28 to TRBJ2-2, with D perhaps matching TRBD1 (5 bases). The CDR3 is 15 amino acids. The V end was cut by 2 bases, the J end by 4 bases, with 11 bases between. Looked up from germline, CDR1 is MDHEN and CDR2 is SYDVKM. In nucleotides, the CDR3 is TGTGCCAGCAGTTTACTCCGCAGGGCCACCGGGGAGCTGTTTTTT. Amino acids: CASSLLRRATGELFF.

This chain joins TRBV7-6 and TRBJ1-5; tentatively, D is TRBD1 (5 bases). The ends were cut back, 5 bases at V and 4 bases at J, with 9 bases in the middle. Germline V gives CDR1 SGHVS, CDR2 FNYEAQ. The CDR3 is made up of 13 amino acids. CDR3: CASSRQRNQPQHF. CDR3 in DNA: TGTGCCAGCAGCCGACAGAGAAATCAGCCCCAGCATTTT.

This clone was detected once. The chain is built from TRBV7-3 and TRBJ1-1; D call uncertain. Trimming pared 3 bases from V and 1 base from J, leaving 6 bases between. Germline CDR1 and CDR2: SGHTA and FQGTGA. The CDR3 is 13 residues long. CDR3 region: CASSFSTNTEAFF. The CDR3 coding sequence is TGTGCCAGCAGCTTCTCCACGAACACTGAAGCTTTCTTT.